A single sample is the source of the 15 T cell receptor beta chains below, sequenced in a study of technical replicates of blood from four donors. TCRdb's table, derived via immunoSEQ multiplex PCR, lists solely in-frame clones and lacks some. The data hold about 83,000 clones, with around 92% observed a single time. Input material: T cells isolated from PBMCs. These receptor sequences come from a human donor in good health.

The rearrangement joins TRBV11-2 to TRBJ2-3, with D perhaps matching TRBD2 (6 bases). V lost 5 bases and J lost 1, with 10 bases in between. CDR1 is SGHAT and CDR2 is FQNNGV in the germline V gene. The length of the CDR3 is 14 residues. The CDR3 here is CASSQWGGTDTQYF. The CDR3 region has the DNA TGTGCCAGCAGCCAGTGGGGGGGCACAGATACGCAGTATTTT.

The gene calls are TRBV4-1 and TRBJ2-3, with 7 bases matching TRBD2. The CDR3 is 17 amino acids. The V gene end was trimmed by 0 bases and the J gene end by 0 bases; junction bases not matched to a gene: 6. CDR1 MGHRA and CDR2 YSYEKL come from the germline V gene. CDR3 sequence (DNA): TGCGCCAGCAGCCAAGATCGCCGCGGGAGAAGCACAGATACGCAGTATTTT. Encoded protein: CASSQDRRGRSTDTQYF.

This rearrangement joins TRBV7-8 to TRBJ2-7; possible D gene TRBD2, 5 bases. V lost 4 bases and J 3 bases, leaving 13 bases between the germline ends. This CDR3 contains 14 residues. CDR1 SGHVS and CDR2 FQNEAQ come from the germline V gene. The CDR3, as DNA: TGTGCCAGCAGCTCCGTAGTAGCGTACTACGAGCAGTACTTC. It is translated as CASSSVVAYYEQYF.

V gene TRBV2 combines with J gene TRBJ2-7; D may be TRBD1 (6 bases). This CDR3 is built from 14 residues. Trimming took off 1 base at V and 4 bases at J, with 11 bases between the two ends. The germline CDR1 and CDR2 sequences are SNHLY and FYNNEI. CDR3 residues: CASSEGAGDYEQYF. CDR3 bases: TGTGCCAGCAGTGAAGGGGCAGGGGATTACGAGCAGTACTTC.

The chain recombines TRBV7-2 with TRBJ2-5; D might be TRBD1 (5 bases). The CDR3 runs 14 residues. Trimming pared 4 bases from V and 1 base from J, leaving 10 bases between. CDR1 is SGHTA and CDR2 is FQGNSA in the germline V gene. Here the CDR3 reads CASSWTLSQETQYF. The CDR3 DNA follows: TGTGCCAGCAGCTGGACACTGTCCCAAGAGACCCAGTACTTC.

This clone was picked up a small number of times. In nucleotides, the CDR3 is TGTGCCAGCAGCGGACGGGACGGGGAGCTGTTTTTT. It specifies CASSGRDGELFF. The rearrangement links TRBV2 to TRBJ2-2; D perhaps matches TRBD2 (5 bases). Germline V gene lookup returns CDR1 SNHLY and CDR2 FYNNEI. Deletions cut 6 bases from V and 7 bases from J, with 9 bases between. The CDR3 length is 12 residues.

This clone was detected only once. This chain joins TRBV5-1 and TRBJ2-7; a possible D gene is TRBD1 (6 bases). This CDR3 has 13 residues. Per the germline V gene, CDR1 is SGHRS and CDR2 is YFSETQ. V was trimmed by 5 bases and J by 1 base, leaving 10 bases between them. The CDR3 is CASRNTGSYEQYF. The CDR3 DNA is TGCGCCAGCAGAAACACAGGGTCCTACGAGCAGTACTTC.

The V and J genes are TRBV7-9 and TRBJ1-1, with D perhaps matching TRBD1 (6 bases). Trimming stripped 5 bases from V and 6 bases from J, with 19 bases between. Germline CDR1 reads SEHNR; CDR2 reads FQNEAQ (reference sequence). The CDR3 loop spans 15 amino acids. The CDR3: CASSLGEGVHPEAFF. CDR3 in DNA: TGTGCCAGCAGCCTGGGGGAGGGGGTTCACCCTGAAGCTTTCTTT. The complete variable domain, with remaining parts taken from reference TRBV7-9 and TRBJ1-1, reads DTGVSQNPRHKITKRGQNVTFRCDPISEHNRLYWYRQTLGQGPEFLTYFQNEAQLEKSRLLSDRFSAERPKGSFSTLEIQRTEQGDSAMYLCASSLGEGVHPEAFFGQGTRLTVV.

The chain is built from TRBV25-1 and TRBJ1-5, with 7 bases matching TRBD1. The CDR3 extends over 14 amino acids. The germline V gene encodes CDR1 MGHDK and CDR2 SYGVNS. V was pared by 5 bases and J by 4 bases, with 5 bases of the junction left unmatched. The CDR3 is CASSSTGNNQPQHF. The CDR3 nucleotides read TGTGCCAGCAGTTCGACAGGGAATAATCAGCCCCAGCATTTT.

This clone was recorded a few times. This rearrangement joins TRBV5-4 to TRBJ1-2; 7 nucleotides agree with TRBD1. Unmatched junction bases numbered 3, after V lost 0 bases and J lost 4 bases. Germline-derived CDR1 and CDR2 are SGHNT and YYREEE (reference sequence). This CDR3 has 14 residues. The CDR3 nucleotides read TGTGCCAGCAGCTTGGACAGGGGCAGCTATGGCTACACCTTC. Residues: CASSLDRGSYGYTF.

This clone was detected only a few times. V usage is TRBV11-3 and J usage is TRBJ1-5, with 8 bases matching TRBD1. There are 13 residues in the CDR3. Germline V lookup: CDR1 SGHNT, CDR2 YENEEA. V shed 5 bases, J shed 7 bases, and the junction held 4 bases outside the gene matches. CDR3 DNA sequence: TGTGCCAGCAGCGAGACAGGGGACCAGCCCCAGCATTTT. It encodes CASSETGDQPQHF.

This chain connects TRBV18 to TRBJ2-3; no clear D. The CDR3 extends over 13 amino acids. Germline assignment: CDR1 KGHSH and CDR2 LQKENI. V lost 6 bases and J lost 3, with 10 bases in between. CDR3 coding DNA: TGTGCCAGCTCCACCCTAACTACAGATACGCAGTATTTT. It yields the protein CASSTLTTDTQYF. Based on the CDR3 plus reference TRBV18 and TRBJ2-3, the full variable domain is NAGVMQNPRHLVRRRGQEARLRCSPMKGHSHVYWYRQLPEEGLKFMVYLQKENIIDESGMPKERFSAEFPKEGPSILRIQQVVRGDSAAYFCASSTLTTDTQYFGPGTRLTVL.

The V call is TRBV7-9, the J call TRBJ1-1, with a tentative D call TRBD1 (6 bases). Germline values: CDR1 SEHNR, CDR2 FQNEAQ (reference sequence). CDR3 length equals 10 residues. Written as DNA, the CDR3 is TGTGGAGGGGGGAACACTGAAGCTTTCTTT. Its translation is CGGGNTEAFF. The full variable domain, rest sourced from reference TRBV7-9 and TRBJ1-1, is DTGVSQNPRHKITKRGQNVTFRCDPISEHNRLYWYRQTLGQGPEFLTYFQNEAQLEKSRLLSDRFSAERPKGSFSTLEIQRTEQGDSAMYLCGGGNTEAFFGQGTRLTVV.

The genes are TRBV5-6 and TRBJ2-3; 13 nucleotides agree with TRBD2. The CDR3 is 18 amino acids. V dropped 4 bases and J dropped 1; count of bases not matched to a gene: 9. Germline V lookup: CDR1 SGHDT, CDR2 YYEEEE. The CDR3 reads CASSPGLAGRGRTDTQYF. CDR3 DNA sequence: TGTGCCAGCAGCCCGGGACTAGCGGGACGGGGCCGCACAGATACGCAGTATTTT.

This chain joins TRBV19 and TRBJ2-5; D may be TRBD2 (5 bases). V was cut by 1 base and J by 2 bases, with 8 bases left in between. Germline-derived CDR1 and CDR2 are LNHDA and SQIVND (reference sequence). The CDR3 has 14 residues. The CDR3 protein is CASSIGTLQETQYF. CDR3 coding DNA: TGTGCCAGTAGTATAGGGACTTTGCAAGAGACCCAGTACTTC.